Listed below are T cell receptor beta chains from one sample, sequenced in a study of OX40 agonist ivuxolimab in advanced cancers. The protocol was immunoSEQ multiplex PCR, while the TCRdb copy is restricted to in-frame clones and leaves out a portion. Among 60,000 to 85,000 clones listed, roughly 80% were seen once. This sample comprised CD4+ or CD8+ T cells sorted from blood, obtained in a trial of the OX40 agonist ivuxolimab. Receptor source: an adult with an advanced solid tumor such as melanoma, head and neck, liver or kidney cancer. CDR3s include the opening cysteine and the closing phenylalanine or tryptophan. The D gene is left open where the match is weak. The size of a clone is reported for some rows only, either as once, few or many, or as a class for expanded clones.

size | D | J | V | CDR3 | DNA
- | TRBD1 | TRBJ1-4 | TRBV28 | CASSWDRVDEKLFF | TGTGCCAGCAGTTGGGACAGGGTAGATGAAAAACTGTTTTTT
- | TRBD1 | TRBJ1-3 | TRBV6-4 | CASSDMGQGYSGNTIYF | TGTGCCAGCAGTGACATGGGACAGGGGTATTCTGGAAACACCATATATTTT
many | TRBD2 | TRBJ2-1 | TRBV2 | CASSEVRGGNEQFF | TGTGCCAGCAGTGAAGTGCGGGGGGGCAATGAGCAGTTCTTC
- | - | TRBJ2-6 | TRBV6-4 | CASSDSDRLSGANVLTF | TGTGCCAGCAGTGACTCGGATAGGCTCTCTGGGGCCAACGTCCTGACTTTC
- | TRBD1 | TRBJ1-2 | TRBV5-1 | CASSLERGPGYTF | TGCGCCAGCAGCTTGGAAAGGGGGCCAGGCTACACCTTC
- | - | TRBJ1-1 | TRBV4-2 | CASSQVRLNTEAFF | TGTGCCAGCAGCCAAGTCCGCTTGAACACTGAAGCTTTCTTT
- | TRBD1 | TRBJ1-2 | TRBV5-4 | CASTRTGNNYGYTF | TGTGCCAGCACCCGGACAGGGAATAACTATGGCTACACCTTC
- | TRBD1 | TRBJ1-2 | TRBV6-4 | CASSDSQKGQGPYGYTF | TGTGCCAGCAGTGACTCGCAAAAGGGACAGGGACCCTATGGCTACACCTTC
- | TRBD1 | TRBJ1-2 | TRBV2 | CASRGGQGHYGYTF | TGTGCCAGCAGGGGAGGACAGGGTCACTATGGCTACACCTTC
- | TRBD2 | TRBJ2-3 | TRBV19 | CASSKSRPGGPTQYF | TGTGCCAGTAGTAAGTCCCGCCCGGGGGGGCCTACGCAGTATTTT
- | TRBD1 | TRBJ1-1 | TRBV30 | CAWNPGTGRTEAFF | TGTGCCTGGAACCCCGGGACAGGGAGGACTGAAGCTTTCTTT
- | TRBD2 | TRBJ2-1 | TRBV29-1 | CSAAGTSGSYEQFF | TGCAGCGCTGCCGGGACTAGCGGGAGCTATGAGCAGTTCTTC
- | - | TRBJ1-5 | TRBV30 | CAWSLIGNQPQHF | TGTGCCTGGAGCCTAATCGGGAATCAGCCCCAGCATTTT
- | - | TRBJ1-4 | TRBV7-6 | CASSLGLEGRKLFF | TGTGCCAGCAGCTTGGGCCTTGAGGGGAGGAAACTGTTTTTT
- | TRBD1 | TRBJ2-5 | TRBV5-1 | CASSRSQGAGETQYF | TGCGCCAGCAGCCGATCGCAGGGGGCAGGGGAGACCCAGTACTTC
- | - | TRBJ2-7 | TRBV30 | CAWNRGTYEQYF | TGTGCCTGGAACCGTGGTACCTACGAGCAGTACTTC
few | - | TRBJ1-1 | TRBV18 | CASSQLNTEAFF | TGTGCCAGCTCACAGCTGAACACTGAAGCTTTCTTT
- | - | TRBJ1-3 | TRBV6-1 | CASSERTGAGGNTIYF | TGTGCCAGCAGTGAAAGGACTGGGGCAGGTGGAAACACCATATATTTT
- | - | TRBJ2-5 | TRBV5-4 | CASSLPQETQYF | TGTGCCAGCAGCCTACCACAAGAGACCCAGTACTTC
- | - | TRBJ2-3 | TRBV14 | CASSHLTLLEDTDTQYF | TGTGCCAGCAGCCATCTTACTCTCCTAGAAGACACAGATACGCAGTATTTT
- | TRBD1 | TRBJ1-6 | TRBV4-3 | CASSLSGTGDSPLHF | TGCGCCAGCAGCCTCTCCGGGACAGGGGATTCACCCCTCCACTTT
- | TRBD1 | TRBJ2-4 | TRBV11-2 | CASSFGTGDNIQYF | TGTGCCAGCAGCTTCGGGACAGGGGACAACATTCAGTACTTC
- | - | TRBJ2-5 | TRBV2 | CASSEATLQTQYF | TGTGCCAGCAGTGAAGCGACTTTGCAGACCCAGTACTTC
- | TRBD2 | TRBJ2-7 | TRBV6-5 | CASSRTSVGTYEQYF | TGTGCCAGCAGTAGGACTAGCGTAGGTACCTACGAGCAGTACTTC
many | - | TRBJ1-5 | TRBV30 | CAWSVLTGPSFKHF | TGTGCCTGGAGTGTTTTAACAGGACCGAGCTTTAAGCATTTT
- | TRBD2 | TRBJ2-7 | TRBV5-5 | CASIPGLAGGTYEQYF | TGTGCCAGCATCCCGGGACTAGCGGGGGGTACCTACGAGCAGTACTTC
- | - | TRBJ1-1 | TRBV11-1 | CASSPSLERVVEAFF | TGTGCCAGCAGCCCTTCTTTAGAGCGGGTTGTAGAAGCTTTCTTT
- | - | TRBJ2-1 | TRBV14 | CASSQDSEDEQFF | TGTGCCAGCAGCCAAGATTCGGAAGATGAGCAGTTCTTC
- | - | TRBJ1-1 | TRBV4-1 | CASSRGLLLGSTEAFF | TGCGCCAGCAGCCGGGGACTGCTACTGGGCAGCACTGAAGCTTTCTTT
- | - | TRBJ2-1 | TRBV5-6 | CASSFEHRLYNEQFF | TGTGCCAGCAGCTTTGAGCATAGATTATACAATGAGCAGTTCTTC
once | TRBD1 | TRBJ2-3 | TRBV18 | CASSLTGTGGEDTQYF | TGTGCCAGCTCACTGACCGGGACAGGGGGCGAAGATACGCAGTATTTT
- | - | TRBJ2-7 | TRBV7-8 | CASSLPQRGEQYF | TGTGCCAGCAGCTTACCCCAACGGGGTGAGCAGTACTTC
few | TRBD1 | TRBJ1-4 | TRBV7-9 | CASSIGQGKGEKLFF | TGTGCCAGCAGCATCGGACAGGGAAAGGGGGAAAAACTGTTTTTT
- | - | TRBJ1-2 | TRBV30 | CAWSPYRTVSNYGYTF | TGTGCCTGGAGTCCCTATCGGACAGTCTCTAACTATGGCTACACCTTC
few | - | TRBJ1-1 | TRBV7-7 | CASSREAGSSEAFF | TGTGCTAGCAGCAGAGAGGCCGGGTCTTCGGAAGCTTTCTTT
- | TRBD1 | TRBJ1-2 | TRBV6-1 | CASRTRDREDGYTF | TGTGCCAGCAGAACTAGGGACAGGGAGGATGGCTACACCTTC
- | - | TRBJ1-6 | TRBV7-2 | CASSLRAADSPLHF | TGTGCCAGCAGCTTAAGGGCAGCCGATTCACCCCTCCACTTT
- | - | TRBJ2-2 | TRBV2 | CASQNTGELFF | TGTGCCAGCCAAAACACCGGGGAGCTGTTTTTT
- | - | TRBJ2-6 | TRBV6-6 | CASREIGSFGANVLTF | TGTGCCAGCAGGGAGATAGGTTCCTTTGGGGCCAACGTCCTGACTTTC
- | - | TRBJ2-3 | TRBV19 | CASSPPNTDTQYF | TGTGCCAGTAGCCCGCCGAACACAGATACGCAGTATTTT
- | TRBD1 | TRBJ1-1 | TRBV4-3 | CASSQVVGSVLADRGMNTEAFF | TGCGCCAGCAGCCAAGTCGTCGGTTCGGTTCTAGCCGACAGGGGAATGAACACTGAAGCTTTCTTT
- | - | TRBJ1-4 | TRBV7-2 | CASSSRPIGEKLFF | TGTGCCAGCAGCTCACGTCCGATCGGGGAAAAACTGTTTTTT
- | TRBD1 | TRBJ2-5 | TRBV4-1 | CASSQRDGTGGSETQYF | TGCGCCAGCAGCCAACGAGACGGGACAGGGGGATCGGAGACCCAGTACTTC
- | - | TRBJ2-2 | TRBV11-2 | CASRQVTTGELFF | TGTGCCAGCCGACAGGTCACCACCGGGGAGCTGTTTTTT
- | - | TRBJ2-3 | TRBV29-1 | CSVEEWQGSRDTQYF | TGCAGCGTTGAAGAATGGCAGGGGAGTAGGGATACGCAGTATTTT
- | - | TRBJ2-7 | TRBV5-1 | CASSLRPTGGESYEQYF | TGCGCCAGCAGCTTGCGACCTACGGGCGGGGAGTCCTACGAGCAGTACTTC
once | - | TRBJ1-2 | TRBV4-1 | CASSQDGRGLYGYTF | TGCGCCAGCAGCCAAGATGGGAGGGGCCTCTATGGCTACACCTTC
few | - | TRBJ2-7 | TRBV10-3 | CASREGDNSYEQYF | TGTGCCAGTCGAGAGGGGGACAACTCCTACGAGCAGTACTTC
- | TRBD2 | TRBJ2-2 | TRBV7-6 | CASRAGAPGELFF | TGTGCCAGCCGAGCGGGAGCCCCCGGGGAGCTGTTTTTT
- | - | TRBJ1-3 | TRBV6-1 | CASSAGDRNTIYF | TGTGCCAGCAGTGCTGGGGACAGAAACACCATATATTTT
- | TRBD2 | TRBJ2-3 | TRBV30 | CAWSQPGLAGDTQYF | TGTGCCTGGAGTCAGCCGGGACTAGCGGGAGATACGCAGTATTTT
- | - | TRBJ2-7 | TRBV5-6 | CASSLNEGEQYF | TGTGCCAGCAGCTTGAATGAGGGAGAGCAGTACTTC
- | TRBD2 | TRBJ2-1 | TRBV2 | CATRPSGSYNEQFF | TGTGCCACCCGCCCTAGCGGTTCCTACAATGAGCAGTTCTTC
- | - | TRBJ1-1 | TRBV25-1 | CASSEMGTRTEAFF | TGTGCCAGCAGTGAAATGGGGACTCGCACTGAAGCTTTCTTT
- | TRBD1 | TRBJ1-5 | TRBV6-6 | CASSRQGGDQPQHF | TGTGCCAGCAGTCGACAGGGCGGCGATCAGCCCCAGCATTTT
many | - | TRBJ2-2 | TRBV7-3 | CASSLGPLGDTGELFF | TGTGCCAGCAGCTTGGGACCCCTTGGCGACACCGGGGAGCTGTTTTTT
few | TRBD1 | TRBJ1-1 | TRBV27 | CASSTLRQGNTEAFF | TGTGCCAGCAGCACCCTTCGACAGGGGAACACTGAAGCTTTCTTT
once | - | TRBJ2-7 | TRBV11-2 | CASSLRRVSSYEQYF | TGTGCCAGCAGCTTGAGACGGGTTAGCTCCTACGAGCAGTACTTC
- | - | TRBJ2-5 | TRBV2 | CASMVARTQYF | TGTGCCAGCATGGTGGCCCGAACCCAGTACTTC
- | - | TRBJ1-2 | TRBV2 | CASSGLLGERGYTF | TGTGCCAGCAGTGGGCTTTTGGGAGAGCGCGGCTACACCTTC